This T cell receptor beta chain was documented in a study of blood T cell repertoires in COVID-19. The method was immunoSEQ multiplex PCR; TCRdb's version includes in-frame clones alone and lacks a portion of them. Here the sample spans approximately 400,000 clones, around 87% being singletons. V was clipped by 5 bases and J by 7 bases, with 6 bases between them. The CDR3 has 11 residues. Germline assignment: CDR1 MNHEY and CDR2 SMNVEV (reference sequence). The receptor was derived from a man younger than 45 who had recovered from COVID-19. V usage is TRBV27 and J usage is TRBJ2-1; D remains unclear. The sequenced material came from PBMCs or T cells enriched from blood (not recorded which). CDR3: CASSLSNEQFF. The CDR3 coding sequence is TGTGCCAGCAGTCTAAGTAATGAGCAGTTCTTC.